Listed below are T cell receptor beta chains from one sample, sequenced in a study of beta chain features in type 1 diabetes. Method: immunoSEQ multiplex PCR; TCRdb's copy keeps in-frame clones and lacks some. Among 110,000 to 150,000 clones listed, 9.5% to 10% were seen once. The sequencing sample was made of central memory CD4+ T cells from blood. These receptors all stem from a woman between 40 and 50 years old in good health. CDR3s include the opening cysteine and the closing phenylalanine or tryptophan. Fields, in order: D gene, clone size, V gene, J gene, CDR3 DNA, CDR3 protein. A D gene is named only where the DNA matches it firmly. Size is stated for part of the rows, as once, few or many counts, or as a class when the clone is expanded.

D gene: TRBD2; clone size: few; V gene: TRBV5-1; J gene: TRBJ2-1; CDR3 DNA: TGCGCCAGCAGCTTCGATCTAGCGGGTGGGAATGAGCAGTTCTTC; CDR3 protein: CASSFDLAGGNEQFF
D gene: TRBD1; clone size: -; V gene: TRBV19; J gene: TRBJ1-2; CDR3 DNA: TGTGCCAGTAGTAGAGGACAGGGGTCAAAGAACTATGGCTACACCTTC; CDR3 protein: CASSRGQGSKNYGYTF
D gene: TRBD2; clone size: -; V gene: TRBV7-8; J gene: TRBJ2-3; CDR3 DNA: TGTGCCAGCAGCTTAACTAGCGGGGGTCGGAGCACAGATACGCAGTATTTT; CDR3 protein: CASSLTSGGRSTDTQYF
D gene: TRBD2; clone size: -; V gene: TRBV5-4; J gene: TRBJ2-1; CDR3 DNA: TGTGCCAGCAGCTTACGGGGGGGCAGGGATGAGCAGTTCTTC; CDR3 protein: CASSLRGGRDEQFF
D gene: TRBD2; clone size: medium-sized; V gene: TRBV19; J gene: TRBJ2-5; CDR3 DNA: TGTGCCAGTAGTACTAGCGGGTCTAAGACCCAGTACTTC; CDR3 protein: CASSTSGSKTQYF
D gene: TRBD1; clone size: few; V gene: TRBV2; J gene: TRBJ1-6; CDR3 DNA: TGTGCCAGCAGGAAAGACAGGGGGCGGGATAATTCACCCCTCCACTTT; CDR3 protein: CASRKDRGRDNSPLHF
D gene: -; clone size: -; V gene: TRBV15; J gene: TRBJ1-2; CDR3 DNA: TGTGCCACCAGCAGAGGGGGCGGGGATGGCTACACCTTC; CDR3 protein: CATSRGGGDGYTF
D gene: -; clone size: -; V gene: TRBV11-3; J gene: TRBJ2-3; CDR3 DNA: TGTGCCAGCAGCTATGAGGCTAGGGATACGCAGTATTTT; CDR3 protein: CASSYEARDTQYF
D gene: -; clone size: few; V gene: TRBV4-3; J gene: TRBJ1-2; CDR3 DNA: TGCGCCAGCAGCCAAGACTGGCGGGGCTCCCATGGCTACACCTTC; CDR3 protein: CASSQDWRGSHGYTF
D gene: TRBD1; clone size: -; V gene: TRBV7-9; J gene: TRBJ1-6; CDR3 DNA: TGTGCCAGCAGCTTTGAGGGGGCGAATTCACCCCTCCACTTT; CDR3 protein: CASSFEGANSPLHF
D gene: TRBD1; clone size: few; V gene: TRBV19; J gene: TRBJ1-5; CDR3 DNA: TGTGCCAGCGGCGGACAGGGGGCTTCGTCGCCCCAGCATTTT; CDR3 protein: CASGGQGASSPQHF
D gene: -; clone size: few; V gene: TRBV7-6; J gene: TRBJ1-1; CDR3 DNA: TGTGCCAGCAGCTTCAGGCCCCCGGAGACAGACTTCACTGAAGCTTTCTTT; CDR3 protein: CASSFRPPETDFTEAFF
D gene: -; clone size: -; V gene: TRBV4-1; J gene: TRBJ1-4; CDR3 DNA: TGCGCCAGCAGCCAAGATCACGGAGGAGCCACTGAAAAACTGTTTTTT; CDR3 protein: CASSQDHGGATEKLFF